This T cell receptor beta chain originates from a study of blood T cell repertoires in COVID-19. The CDR3 has 16 amino acids. CDR1 is KGHSH and CDR2 is LQKENI in the germline V gene. Deletions cut 0 bases from V and 7 bases from J, with 13 bases between. Assay used: immunoSEQ multiplex PCR; TCRdb lists only in-frame clones, some missing. The sample records about 130,000 clones, roughly four fifths being singletons. Participants were placed into cohorts based on the clinical history they reported. V gene TRBV18 combines with J gene TRBJ1-6; weak D call: TRBD1 (5 bases). The source material was PBMCs or T cells enriched from blood (not recorded which). The TCR comes from a man between 50 and 59 years old who had recovered from COVID-19. The CDR3 nucleotides are TGTGCCAGCTCACCACCGTCAACAGGTGAAAATTCACCCCTCCACTTT. Translation: CASSPPSTGENSPLHF.